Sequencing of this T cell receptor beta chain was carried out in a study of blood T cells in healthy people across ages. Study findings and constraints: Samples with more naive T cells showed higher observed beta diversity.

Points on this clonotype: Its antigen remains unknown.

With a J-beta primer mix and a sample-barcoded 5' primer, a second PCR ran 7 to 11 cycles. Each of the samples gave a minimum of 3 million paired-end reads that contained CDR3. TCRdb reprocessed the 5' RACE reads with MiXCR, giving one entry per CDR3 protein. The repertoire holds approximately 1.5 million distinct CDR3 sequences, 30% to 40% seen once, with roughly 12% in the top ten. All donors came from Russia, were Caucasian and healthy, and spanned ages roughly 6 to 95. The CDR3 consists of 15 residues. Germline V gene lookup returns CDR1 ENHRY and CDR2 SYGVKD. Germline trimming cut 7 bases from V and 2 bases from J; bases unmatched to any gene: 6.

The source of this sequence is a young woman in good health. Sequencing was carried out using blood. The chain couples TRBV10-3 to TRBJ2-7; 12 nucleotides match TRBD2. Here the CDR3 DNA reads TGTGCCATCAACGAGCTAGCGGGGGGGCCCTACGAGCAGTACTTC. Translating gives CAINELAGGPYEQYF.